Listed below are T cell receptor beta chains from one sample, sequenced in a study of OX40 agonist ivuxolimab in advanced cancers. Assay used: immunoSEQ multiplex PCR; TCRdb lists only in-frame clones, some missing. This table has about 35,000 clones, about four fifths appearing once. This material consisted of CD4+ or CD8+ T cells sorted from blood, taken in a trial of the OX40 agonist ivuxolimab. These receptors all come from an adult with an advanced solid tumor such as melanoma, head and neck, liver or kidney cancer. The CDR3 runs from the conserved cysteine through the conserved F or W. The D gene is left open where the match is weak. The listing skips clone size in some rows; elsewhere it reads once, few, many or a size class.

clone_size | j_call | d_call | v_call | cdr3_length | cdr3_aa | cdr3_nt
- | TRBJ2-7 | - | TRBV27 | 14 | CASSLSYPPGVQYF | TGTGCCAGCAGTTTATCGTACCCGCCTGGGGTGCAGTACTTC
once | TRBJ2-7 | - | TRBV5-1 | 14 | CASSRGHGSNEQYF | TGCGCCAGCAGCCGGGGCCATGGGAGTAACGAGCAGTACTTC
- | TRBJ2-5 | - | TRBV5-1 | 14 | CASSQPGSRETQYF | TGCGCCAGCAGTCAGCCGGGTTCAAGGGAGACCCAGTACTTC
- | TRBJ2-1 | TRBD1 | TRBV6-5 | 13 | CASSRDRDNEQFF | TGTGCCAGCAGCAGGGACAGGGACAATGAGCAGTTCTTC
- | TRBJ1-1 | TRBD1 | TRBV14 | 16 | CASSAQGAGSNTEAFF | TGTGCCAGCAGCGCCCAGGGGGCAGGAAGCAACACTGAAGCTTTCTTT
- | TRBJ2-3 | TRBD2 | TRBV28 | 16 | CASSSPTSPRGDTQYF | TGTGCCAGCAGTTCCCCGACTAGCCCGAGGGGAGATACGCAGTATTTT
- | TRBJ1-5 | - | TRBV19 | 13 | CASSMGNNQPQHF | TGTGCCAGTAGTATGGGGAACAATCAGCCCCAGCATTTT
few | TRBJ2-7 | - | TRBV9 | 13 | CASSVVSGHEQYF | TGTGCCAGCAGCGTGGTCAGCGGCCACGAGCAGTACTTC
- | TRBJ2-7 | - | TRBV6-6 | 16 | CASSYFPGLVSYEQYF | TGTGCCAGCAGTTACTTCCCAGGGCTTGTTTCCTACGAGCAGTACTTC
- | TRBJ1-3 | TRBD1 | TRBV11-2 | 16 | CASSYPRDRAGNTIYF | TGTGCCAGCAGCTACCCTCGGGACAGGGCTGGAAACACCATATATTTT
- | TRBJ1-2 | - | TRBV5-4 | 13 | CASSNTDIYGYTF | TGTGCCAGCAGTAATACAGACATCTATGGCTACACCTTC
- | TRBJ1-5 | - | TRBV6-1 | 16 | CASSEAGRGAYQPQHF | TGTGCCAGCAGTGAAGCAGGAAGGGGCGCGTATCAGCCCCAGCATTTT
once | TRBJ1-5 | - | TRBV7-8 | 12 | CASSLVSGAQHF | TGTGCCAGCAGCTTAGTATCTGGGGCCCAGCATTTT
- | TRBJ2-7 | TRBD2 | TRBV9 | 16 | CASSALGVAGVSEQYF | TGTGCCAGCAGCGCCCTCGGGGTAGCGGGAGTATCCGAGCAGTACTTC
- | TRBJ1-3 | TRBD1 | TRBV5-1 | 16 | CASSQGTESSGNTIYF | TGCGCCAGCAGCCAGGGGACAGAGAGCTCTGGAAACACCATATATTTT
- | TRBJ1-2 | TRBD1 | TRBV6-6 | 14 | CASRRQGAGYGYTF | TGTGCCAGCAGAAGACAGGGGGCGGGCTATGGCTACACCTTC
- | TRBJ2-7 | TRBD1 | TRBV6-5 | 15 | CASSRTGVSSYEQYF | TGTGCCAGCAGTAGGACAGGGGTGAGCTCCTACGAGCAGTACTTC
- | TRBJ2-7 | TRBD1 | TRBV11-3 | 13 | CASSLGTGDEQYF | TGTGCCAGCAGCTTAGGGACAGGGGACGAGCAGTACTTC
- | TRBJ1-4 | TRBD1 | TRBV6-1 | 14 | CASRDDRGAPVLFF | TGTGCCAGCAGAGACGACAGGGGGGCCCCGGTGCTGTTTTTT
- | TRBJ2-7 | TRBD2 | TRBV5-5 | 14 | CASSQGLSGYEQYF | TGTGCCAGCAGCCAGGGACTAAGCGGATACGAGCAGTACTTC
once | TRBJ2-7 | - | TRBV2 | 12 | CASSRRTSEQYF | TGTGCCAGCAGCAGAAGAACGTCCGAGCAGTACTTC
- | TRBJ2-1 | TRBD2 | TRBV27 | 14 | CATVGGRAYNEQFF | TGTGCCACCGTAGGAGGGAGGGCCTACAATGAGCAGTTCTTC
- | TRBJ1-1 | - | TRBV4-2 | 14 | CASSQLSGNTEAFF | TGTGCCAGCAGCCAGTTAAGTGGGAACACTGAAGCTTTCTTT
- | TRBJ2-1 | TRBD2 | TRBV10-2 | 15 | CASSDPTSGSSGQFF | TGCGCCAGCAGTGACCCCACTAGCGGGAGCTCAGGGCAGTTCTTC
- | TRBJ2-3 | - | TRBV29-1 | 13 | CSVREFRTDTQYF | TGCAGCGTTAGGGAGTTTCGCACAGATACGCAGTATTTT
- | TRBJ2-5 | - | TRBV6-4 | 12 | CARDEGLETQYF | TGTGCCAGAGATGAAGGATTAGAGACCCAGTACTTC
- | TRBJ1-2 | - | TRBV6-1 | 12 | CASGSWGTSYTF | TGTGCCAGTGGGTCGTGGGGGACGAGCTACACCTTC
- | TRBJ1-1 | - | TRBV6-1 | 13 | CASSVTANTEAFF | TGTGCCAGCAGTGTGACGGCGAACACTGAAGCTTTCTTT
- | TRBJ2-1 | - | TRBV7-7 | 15 | CASSLLGTASDEQFF | TGTGCTAGCAGCTTATTAGGGACTGCAAGCGATGAGCAGTTCTTC
few | TRBJ1-1 | TRBD1 | TRBV11-2 | 15 | CASSWARTGGTEAFF | TGTGCCAGCAGCTGGGCTAGGACAGGGGGCACTGAAGCTTTCTTT
- | TRBJ2-3 | - | TRBV7-2 | 15 | CASSFGGGNTDTQYF | TGTGCCAGCAGCTTTGGGGGTGGTAACACAGATACGCAGTATTTT
- | TRBJ2-5 | - | TRBV18 | 11 | CASSRKETQYF | TGTGCCAGCTCACGTAAAGAGACCCAGTACTTC
- | TRBJ2-7 | - | TRBV2 | 16 | CASSDITSADAYEQYF | TGTGCCAGCAGTGACATAACCAGCGCCGACGCGTACGAGCAGTACTTC
few | TRBJ2-1 | TRBD2 | TRBV19 | 16 | CASSSLGGGSNNEQFF | TGTGCCAGTAGTTCCCTTGGGGGGGGGTCGAACAATGAGCAGTTCTTC
- | TRBJ2-2 | TRBD1 | TRBV6-5 | 14 | CASTQDRGRGELFF | TGTGCCAGCACCCAGGACAGGGGTCGGGGGGAGCTGTTTTTT
- | TRBJ2-7 | TRBD1 | TRBV19 | 13 | CASTAGGTYEQYF | TGTGCCAGTACTGCAGGGGGTACCTACGAGCAGTACTTC
- | TRBJ2-7 | - | TRBV19 | 13 | CASSTRVGYEQYF | TGTGCCAGTAGTACCCGGGTGGGCTACGAGCAGTACTTC
- | TRBJ2-1 | TRBD1 | TRBV19 | 19 | CASSMVWMPGQVKNNEQFF | TGTGCCAGTAGTATGGTGTGGATGCCGGGACAGGTCAAAAACAATGAGCAGTTCTTC
- | TRBJ2-5 | - | TRBV20-1 | 11 | CSASSMETQYF | TGCAGTGCTAGTTCTATGGAGACCCAGTACTTC
- | TRBJ2-5 | - | TRBV28 | 12 | CASKRQDHKQYF | TGTGCCAGCAAACGACAGGACCACAAGCAGTACTTC
- | TRBJ2-7 | TRBD2 | TRBV29-1 | 13 | CSVEGEGSYEQYF | TGCAGCGTTGAGGGGGAGGGTTCCTACGAGCAGTACTTC
- | TRBJ2-5 | - | TRBV5-7 | 13 | CASSMTGQETQYF | TGTGCCAGCAGCATGACGGGACAAGAGACCCAGTACTTC
- | TRBJ2-7 | - | TRBV5-1 | 14 | CASSSTTGAYEQYF | TGCGCCAGCAGCAGTACGACAGGCGCCTACGAGCAGTACTTC
- | TRBJ2-7 | TRBD1 | TRBV11-3 | 14 | CASSPRQGSYEQYF | TGTGCCAGCAGCCCGAGACAGGGCTCCTACGAGCAGTACTTC
- | TRBJ2-1 | TRBD2 | TRBV27 | 15 | CASTRKAGGYNEQFF | TGTGCCAGCACAAGAAAAGCGGGAGGTTACAATGAGCAGTTCTTC
- | TRBJ1-4 | - | TRBV5-4 | 13 | CASSWDVNEKLFF | TGTGCCAGCAGCTGGGACGTAAATGAAAAACTGTTTTTT
- | TRBJ2-3 | - | TRBV5-4 | 12 | CASSLQKDTQYF | TGTGCCAGCAGCTTACAGAAAGATACGCAGTATTTT
- | TRBJ2-4 | - | TRBV9 | 14 | CASSVDLAKNIQYF | TGTGCCAGCAGCGTAGATCTAGCCAAAAACATTCAGTACTTC
- | TRBJ1-6 | - | TRBV5-1 | 18 | CASSFGQGGNFYNSPLHF | TGCGCCAGCAGCTTCGGCCAGGGAGGGAACTTCTATAATTCACCCCTCCACTTT
- | TRBJ2-3 | TRBD2 | TRBV7-6 | 13 | CASSLTSGSTQYF | TGTGCCAGCAGCTTGACTAGCGGGAGTACGCAGTATTTT
- | TRBJ2-2 | TRBD2 | TRBV18 | 16 | CASSPGLARHTGELFF | TGTGCCAGCTCACCGGGACTAGCGAGACACACCGGGGAGCTGTTTTTT
- | TRBJ2-7 | TRBD2 | TRBV27 | 15 | CASSWGTSGGYEQYF | TGTGCCAGCAGCTGGGGGACTAGCGGGGGTTACGAGCAGTACTTC
- | TRBJ1-1 | TRBD1 | TRBV7-2 | 18 | CASSLKWGTGEVVTEAFF | TGTGCCAGCAGCTTAAAGTGGGGGACAGGGGAAGTAGTAACTGAAGCTTTCTTT